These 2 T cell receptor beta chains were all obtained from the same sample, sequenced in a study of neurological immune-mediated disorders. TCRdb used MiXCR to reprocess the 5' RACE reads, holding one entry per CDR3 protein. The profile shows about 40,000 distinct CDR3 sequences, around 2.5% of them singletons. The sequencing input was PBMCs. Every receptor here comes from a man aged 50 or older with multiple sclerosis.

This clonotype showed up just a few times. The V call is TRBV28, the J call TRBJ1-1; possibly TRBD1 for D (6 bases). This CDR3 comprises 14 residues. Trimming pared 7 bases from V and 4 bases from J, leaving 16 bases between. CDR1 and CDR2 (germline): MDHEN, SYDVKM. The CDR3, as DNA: TGTGCCAGCACCAGACCGGGACACTCCACTGAAGCTTTCTTT. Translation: CASTRPGHSTEAFF.

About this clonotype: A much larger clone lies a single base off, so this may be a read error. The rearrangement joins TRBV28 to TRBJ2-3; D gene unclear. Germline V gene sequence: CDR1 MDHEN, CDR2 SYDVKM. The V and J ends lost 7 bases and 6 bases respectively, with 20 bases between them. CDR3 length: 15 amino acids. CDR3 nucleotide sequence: TGTGCCAGCAAGATCCCCCTTCTAACCATGGATACGCAGTATTTT. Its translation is CASKIPLLTMDTQYF.